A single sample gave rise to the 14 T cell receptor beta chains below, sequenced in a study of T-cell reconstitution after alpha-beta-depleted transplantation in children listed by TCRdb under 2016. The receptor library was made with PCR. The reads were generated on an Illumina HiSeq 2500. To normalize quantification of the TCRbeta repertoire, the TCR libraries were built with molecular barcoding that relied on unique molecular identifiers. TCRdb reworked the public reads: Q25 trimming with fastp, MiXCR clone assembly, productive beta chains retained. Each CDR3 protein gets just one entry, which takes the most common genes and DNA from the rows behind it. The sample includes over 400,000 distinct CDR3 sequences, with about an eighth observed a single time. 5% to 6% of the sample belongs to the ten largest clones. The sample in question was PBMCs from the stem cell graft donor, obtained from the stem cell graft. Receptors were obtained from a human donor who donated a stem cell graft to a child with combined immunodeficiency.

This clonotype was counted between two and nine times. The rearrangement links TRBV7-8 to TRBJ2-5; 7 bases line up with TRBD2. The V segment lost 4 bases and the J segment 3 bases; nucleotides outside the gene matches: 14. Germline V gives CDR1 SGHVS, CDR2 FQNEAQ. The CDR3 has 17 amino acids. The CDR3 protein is CASSSTRLAKPKETQYF. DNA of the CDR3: TGTGCCAGCAGCTCTACCCGACTAGCAAAACCGAAAGAGACCCAGTACTTC.

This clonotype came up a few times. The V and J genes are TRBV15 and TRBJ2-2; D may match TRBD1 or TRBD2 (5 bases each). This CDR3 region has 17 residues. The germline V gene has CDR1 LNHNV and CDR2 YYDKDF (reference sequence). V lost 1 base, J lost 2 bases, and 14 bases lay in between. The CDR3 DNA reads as TGTGCCACCAGCAGAGTTAGAGGGACCCTAAACACCGGGGAGCTGTTTTTT. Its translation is CATSRVRGTLNTGELFF.

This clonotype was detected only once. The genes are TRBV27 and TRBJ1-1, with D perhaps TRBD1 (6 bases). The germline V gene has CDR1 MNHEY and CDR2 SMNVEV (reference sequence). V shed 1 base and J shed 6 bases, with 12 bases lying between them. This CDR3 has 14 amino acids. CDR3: CASSLFQGLSEAFF. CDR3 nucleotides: TGTGCCAGCAGTTTATTTCAGGGGCTCTCTGAAGCTTTCTTT.

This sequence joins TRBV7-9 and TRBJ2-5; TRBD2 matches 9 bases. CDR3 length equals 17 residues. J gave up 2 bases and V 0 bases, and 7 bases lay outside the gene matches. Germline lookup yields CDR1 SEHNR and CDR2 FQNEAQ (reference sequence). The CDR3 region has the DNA TGTGCCAGCAGCTTAGCGCGAGCGGGGGGACGACAAGAGACCCAGTACTTC. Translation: CASSLARAGGRQETQYF.

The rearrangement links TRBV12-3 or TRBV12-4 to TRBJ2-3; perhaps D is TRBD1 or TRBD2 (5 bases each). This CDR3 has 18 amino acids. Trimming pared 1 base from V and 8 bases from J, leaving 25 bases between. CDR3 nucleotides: TGTGCCAGCAGTTTAGGGAAGAGGGGATTTACACATAACCCTACGCAGTATTTT. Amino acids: CASSLGKRGFTHNPTQYF.

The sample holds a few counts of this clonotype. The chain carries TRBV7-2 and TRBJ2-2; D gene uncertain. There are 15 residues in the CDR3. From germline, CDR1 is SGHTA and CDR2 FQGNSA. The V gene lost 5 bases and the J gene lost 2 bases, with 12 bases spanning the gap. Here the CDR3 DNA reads TGTGCCAGCAGCGCCGGGCCATTCAACACCGGGGAGCTGTTTTTT. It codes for CASSAGPFNTGELFF.

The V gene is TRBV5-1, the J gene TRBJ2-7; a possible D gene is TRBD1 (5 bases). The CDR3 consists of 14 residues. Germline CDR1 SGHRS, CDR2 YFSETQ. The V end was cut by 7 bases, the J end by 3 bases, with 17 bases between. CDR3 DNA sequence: TGCGCCAGCGCAAGACAGCGAGGAGACTACGAGCAGTACTTC. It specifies CASARQRGDYEQYF.

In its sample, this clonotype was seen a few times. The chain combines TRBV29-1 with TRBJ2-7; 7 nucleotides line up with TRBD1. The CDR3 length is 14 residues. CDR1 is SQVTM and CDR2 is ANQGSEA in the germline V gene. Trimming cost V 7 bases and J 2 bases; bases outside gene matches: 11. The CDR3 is CSALTRDSPYEQYF. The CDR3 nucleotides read TGCAGCGCACTAACCCGGGACAGTCCCTACGAGCAGTACTTC.

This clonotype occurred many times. In DNA, the CDR3 is TGTGCCAGCAGCCAAGACTTCAACACCGGGGAGCTGTTTTTT. Amino acids: CASSQDFNTGELFF. This sequence joins TRBV4-2 and TRBJ2-2; unclear D gene. V gave up 0 bases and J gave up 2 bases, with 4 bases separating them. Per germline, CDR1 LGHNA and CDR2 YNFKEQ. This CDR3 comprises 14 residues.

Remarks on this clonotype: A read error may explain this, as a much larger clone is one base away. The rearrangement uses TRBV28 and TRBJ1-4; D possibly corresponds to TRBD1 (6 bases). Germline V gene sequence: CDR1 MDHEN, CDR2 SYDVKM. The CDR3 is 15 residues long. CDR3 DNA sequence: TGTGCCATCAGTCCAGCCACAGGGCCGAATGAAAAACTGTTTTTT. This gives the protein CAISPATGPNEKLFF.

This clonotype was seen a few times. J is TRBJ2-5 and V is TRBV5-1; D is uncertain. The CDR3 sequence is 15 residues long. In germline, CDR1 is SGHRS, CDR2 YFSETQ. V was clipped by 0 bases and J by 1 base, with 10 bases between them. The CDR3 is CASSLDTTIQETQYF. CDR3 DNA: TGCGCCAGCAGCTTGGACACAACCATCCAAGAGACCCAGTACTTC.

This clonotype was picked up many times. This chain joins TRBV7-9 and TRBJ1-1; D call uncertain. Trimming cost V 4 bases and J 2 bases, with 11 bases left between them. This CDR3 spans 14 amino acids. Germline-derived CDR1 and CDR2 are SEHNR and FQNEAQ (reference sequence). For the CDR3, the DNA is TGTGCCAGCAGCTCTACGACGCGTAACACTGAAGCTTTCTTT. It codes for CASSSTTRNTEAFF.

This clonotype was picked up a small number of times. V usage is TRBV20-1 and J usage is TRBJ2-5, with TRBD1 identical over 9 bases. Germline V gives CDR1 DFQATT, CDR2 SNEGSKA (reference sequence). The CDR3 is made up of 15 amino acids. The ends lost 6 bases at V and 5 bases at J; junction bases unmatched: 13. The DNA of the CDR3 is TGCAGTGCCAGAACGGGACAGGGAGGTTCGGAGACCCAGTACTTC. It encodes CSARTGQGGSETQYF.

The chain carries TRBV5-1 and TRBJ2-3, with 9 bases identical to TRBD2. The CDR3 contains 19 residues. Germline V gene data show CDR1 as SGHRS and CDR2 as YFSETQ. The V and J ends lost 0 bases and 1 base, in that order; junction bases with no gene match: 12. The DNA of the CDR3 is TGCGCCAGCAGCTTGGGAGCGGGAGGCCGCCTCCCCGGCACAGATACGCAGTATTTT. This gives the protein CASSLGAGGRLPGTDTQYF.